These 9 T cell receptor beta chains were all obtained from the same sample, sequenced in a study of spatial heterogeneity in lung cancer. TCRdb processed the 5' RACE reads anew with MiXCR; each CDR3 protein has one entry. The table records tens of thousands of distinct CDR3 sequences, 10% to 15% of them present only once. Time point meaning: sample taken at primary tumor resection. Whole RNA came from tumor, nontumor lung or frozen PBMC and was sequenced without being sorted. Sequenced material: PBMCs, taken at surgery. The receptor source for this set is a male donor with early-stage non-small cell lung cancer.

This clonotype was seen a few times. CDR3 residues: CASSPIQGTNTGELFF. The CDR3 nucleotides read TGTGCCAGCAGCCCGATTCAGGGGACCAACACCGGGGAGCTGTTTTTT. V usage is TRBV7-9 and J usage is TRBJ2-2, with D possibly being TRBD1 (6 bases). In germline, CDR1 is SEHNR, CDR2 FQNEAQ (reference sequence). The CDR3 totals 16 residues. Trimming took off 5 bases at V and 2 bases at J, with 15 bases between the two ends. Combining the CDR3 with reference TRBV7-9 and TRBJ2-2 gives the whole variable domain DTGVSQNPRHKITKRGQNVTFRCDPISEHNRLYWYRQTLGQGPEFLTYFQNEAQLEKSRLLSDRFSAERPKGSFSTLEIQRTEQGDSAMYLCASSPIQGTNTGELFFGEGSRLTVL.

At least ten counts were recorded for this clonotype. The chain links TRBV28 to TRBJ1-6; D is undetermined. Germline V gene data show CDR1 as MDHEN and CDR2 as SYDVKM. V lost 1 base, J lost 5 bases, and 6 bases lay in between. The CDR3 is made up of 14 amino acids. The CDR3 region is CASSLSQHNSPLHF. The CDR3 DNA sequence: TGTGCCAGCAGTTTATCGCAACATAATTCACCCCTCCACTTT. The variable domain in full, with the rest retrieved from reference TRBV28 and TRBJ1-6, is DVKVTQSSRYLVKRTGEKVFLECVQDMDHENMFWYRQDPGLGLRLIYFSYDVKMKEKGDIPEGYSVSREKKERFSLILESASTNQTSMYLCASSLSQHNSPLHFGNGTRLTVT.

This clonotype was observed many times. The genes are TRBV7-2 and TRBJ2-2, with D maybe TRBD2 (6 bases). Trimming took off 5 bases at V and 3 bases at J, with 13 bases between the two ends. CDR1 and CDR2 (germline): SGHTA, FQGNSA. The CDR3 has 15 residues. CDR3 loop: CASSRGDLDTGELFF. CDR3 coding DNA: TGTGCCAGCAGCCGCGGGGACCTCGACACCGGGGAGCTGTTTTTT.

Note on this clonotype: Given a much more abundant clone one base away, this may be a read error. V usage is TRBV11-1 and J usage is TRBJ2-3; 7 positions agree with TRBD2. Germline V gene sequence: CDR1 SGHAT, CDR2 FQDESV (reference sequence). CDR3 size: 15 residues. The CDR3 DNA is TGTGTCAGCAGCCCGCTAGCGGTTAGTACAGATACGCAGTATTTT. This sequence encodes CVSSPLAVSTDTQYF. The whole variable domain, filled in from reference TRBV11-1 and TRBJ2-3, reads EAEVAQSPRYKITEKSQAVAFWCDPISGHATLYWYRQILGQGPELLVQFQDESVVDDSQLPKDRFSAERLKGVDSTLKIQPAELGDSAMYLCVSSPLAVSTDTQYFGPGTRLTVL.

This clonotype was observed a handful of times. The rearrangement joins TRBV4-3 to TRBJ1-5; 9 bases align to TRBD1. Germline-derived CDR1 and CDR2 are LGHNA and YSLEER. This CDR3 is built from 15 residues. With V trimmed by 0 bases and J by 7 bases, 4 bases remained unmatched. The CDR3 coding sequence is TGCGCCAGCAGCCAAGACCCACAGGGGGCCCAGCCCCAGCATTTT. Its protein is CASSQDPQGAQPQHF.

The chain links TRBV7-2 to TRBJ2-1; 7 bases fit TRBD2. This CDR3 comprises 15 residues. V lost 3 bases and J lost 4; bases outside the gene matches: 6. Germline loops: CDR1 SGHTA, CDR2 FQGNSA. The CDR3 DNA is TGTGCCAGCAGCTTGTTGCTAGCGGATTACAATGAGCAGTTCTTC. Protein sequence: CASSLLLADYNEQFF.

In its sample, this clonotype was seen many times. Written as DNA, the CDR3 is TGTGCCAGCAGCTTAGCCCAATTTGGAAGGGGGGCAGATACGCAGTATTTT. Its protein product is CASSLAQFGRGADTQYF. The chain links TRBV5-4 to TRBJ2-3; either TRBD1 or TRBD2 may supply D (6 bases each). Trimming pared 2 bases from V and 4 bases from J, leaving 20 bases between. CDR1 and CDR2 from the germline V gene are SGHNT and YYREEE (reference sequence). The CDR3 has 17 residues.

This clonotype occurred many times. The rearrangement links TRBV7-2 to TRBJ2-3; 7 bases are shared with TRBD1. Losses at the gene ends were 5 bases for V and 4 bases for J; bases not matched to a gene: 6. In germline, CDR1 is SGHTA, CDR2 FQGNSA. This CDR3 has 14 residues. CDR3 bases: TGTGCCAGCAGCCAGACCGGGACAGCAGATACGCAGTATTTT. Amino acid sequence: CASSQTGTADTQYF.

In its sample, this clonotype was seen many times. The CDR3 region has the DNA TGTGCCTGGAGAAGAGGGCAGGCCTATAATGAAAAACTGTTTTTT. It yields the protein CAWRRGQAYNEKLFF. The chain joins TRBV30 to TRBJ1-4, with no clear D. Trimming pared 3 bases from V and 4 bases from J, leaving 15 bases between. The CDR3 runs 15 residues. The V gene's germline CDR1 is GTSNPN and CDR2 SVGIG (reference sequence).